This entry concerns a single T cell receptor (beta chain). Its antigen remains unidentified. Profiling of TCR beta VDJ combinations and CDR3 sequences used genomic DNA as template. TCRdb passed the reads through MiXCR, listing each CDR3 protein once. Among 250,000 to 300,000 distinct CDR3 sequences listed, 55% to 60% were seen once. These data come from a study of CD8+CD57+ T cells in acquired aplastic anemia. Study-level background: Sorted CD4+ and CD8+ cells yielded 2.5 to 3.5 ug of DNA on average.

Whole-study findings and limits: It was found that nearly 30 CD8+ CDR3 sequences were shared between patients and controls. CD8+ Simpson's diversity showed no significant patient-control difference.

The specimen sequenced was sorted CD4+, CD8+, or CD8+CD57+ T cells (not recorded which) from PBMCs. The receptor was derived from a human donor with severe aplastic anemia or a healthy control (not recorded which).

CDR3 nucleotides: TGTGCCACCAGTGATACGATCGACAGTTACGAGCAGTACTTC. Translated, it gives CATSDTIDSYEQYF. The chain links TRBV24-1 to TRBJ2-7, with D possibly being TRBD1 (5 bases). Trimming removed 3 bases from V and 4 bases from J, with 12 bases in between. CDR1 is KGHDR, CDR2 SFDVKD, per germline. This CDR3 has 14 residues.